This T cell receptor beta chain stems from a study of blood T cell repertoires in COVID-19. Background on the study: The study drew acute and convalescent COVID-19 samples from the United States, Italy and Spain. PBMCs, B-cell-depleted T cells, or T cells provided the cDNA or gDNA that made up the material.

Germline loops: CDR1 LGHDT, CDR2 YNNKEL (reference sequence). V dropped 5 bases and J dropped 1; count of bases not matched to a gene: 3. The CDR3 length is 15 residues. Authors' analysis steps: The assay estimated nucleated cells by amplifying reference gene primers. The assay was immunoSEQ multiplex PCR, and TCRdb's table has in-frame clones only and misses some. The V and J calls and clone size were taken over from that table, and D and trimming were inferred from the DNA. This sample has fewer than 150,000 clones, with roughly 85% found just once. The gene calls are TRBV3-1 (or the pseudogene TRBV3-2) and TRBJ1-1, with TRBD1 matching 11 bases. This receptor was taken from a human donor in a cohort sampled during active COVID-19. Material: peripheral blood. CDR3 sequence: CASSAGQGGNTEAFF. CDR3 sequence (DNA): TGTGCCAGCAGCGCGGGACAGGGGGGGAACACTGAAGCTTTCTTT.